This TCR beta chain originates from a study of cytomegalovirus exposure and HLA in healthy donors. Study-level results: The study designated 160 or so TCR beta chains cytomegalovirus-associated.

The PCR contained 60 Vbeta and 13 Jbeta primers. Clones were read by immunoSEQ multiplex PCR, and TCRdb kept only the in-frame ones, dropping some. The repertoire includes 150,000 to 200,000 clones, roughly 85% of them detected once, and approximately 1.5% sits in the top ten. Of note for this clone: Its matching antigen is unknown. One end of the junction does not line up with germline, which may come from a read error.

CDR3 length: 14 residues. Germline CDR1 and CDR2: SEHNR and FQNEAQ (reference sequence). The chain couples TRBV7-9 to TRBJ2-7, with D perhaps matching TRBD1 (6 bases). The sequenced sample was PBMCs. This clonotype originated in a woman aged 18 to 35 in good health and CMV-seronegative. DNA of the CDR3: TGTTCCAGCAGCTTAAGGACAGCCTCCTACGAGCAGTACTTC. It codes for CSSSLRTASYEQYF.